Listed here are 23 T cell receptor beta chains from one sample, sequenced in a study of Graves' ophthalmopathy and Graves' hyperthyroidism. The authors amplified TCR beta CDR3 regions, and they did so from RNA transcripts for repertoire sequencing. First-round RT-PCR used HTBI primers; second-round multiplex PCR followed. TCRdb recomputed calls from the multiplex PCR reads with MiXCR, one row per CDR3 protein. The sample includes hundreds of thousands of distinct CDR3 sequences, less than 20% seen only once; the top ten take about 7%. The sample comprised peripheral blood. These receptors all stem from a woman aged 18-29 years with stable Graves' hyperthyroidism.

This clonotype was counted many times. The chain has TRBV12-3 or TRBV12-4 and TRBJ1-3; D is unclear. V dropped 5 bases and J dropped 0 bases, with 11 bases sitting between them. This CDR3 is built from 15 residues. The CDR3 reads CASSPTQSSGNTIYF. The CDR3 DNA follows: TGTGCCAGCAGTCCTACACAGAGCTCTGGAAACACCATATATTTT.

The rearrangement uses TRBV6-5 and TRBJ2-5; 7 nucleotides agree with TRBD2. The germline V gene has CDR1 MNHEY and CDR2 SVGAGI. This CDR3 has 12 amino acids. J gave up 10 bases and V 2 bases, and 4 bases lay outside the gene matches. The chain's CDR3 is CASSYGGLVQYF. CDR3 DNA sequence: TGTGCCAGCAGTTACGGCGGACTAGTCCAGTACTTC.

In its sample, this clonotype was seen a few times. The chain employs TRBV9 and TRBJ2-7, with D perhaps given as TRBD1 or TRBD2 (5 bases each). The CDR3 is made up of 15 amino acids. The germline CDR1 and CDR2 sequences are SGDLS and YYNGEE. The germline V and J ends were trimmed by 0 bases and 6 bases, with 16 bases remaining between them. This CDR3 reads CASSVGSGSGGEQYF. The DNA of the CDR3 is TGTGCCAGCAGCGTAGGATCTGGGTCTGGGGGCGAGCAGTACTTC.

This clonotype was seen repeatedly, ten times or more. V gene TRBV19 combines with J gene TRBJ2-4, with D possibly being TRBD1 (6 bases). CDR1 LNHDA and CDR2 SQIVND come from the germline V gene (reference sequence). CDR3 size: 15 residues. V was pared by 5 bases and J by 8 bases, with 19 bases between. The CDR3 region has the DNA TGTGCCAGTAGTCCCCAGGGACAACTGGGAGACATTCAGTACTTC. This sequence encodes CASSPQGQLGDIQYF.

This clonotype was counted at least ten times. This CDR3 reads CASSYNPSRGGGYGYTF. CDR3 sequence (DNA): TGTGCCAGCAGTTACAACCCTTCACGCGGGGGTGGCTATGGCTACACCTTC. The rearrangement uses TRBV6-5 and TRBJ1-2, with a weak D call TRBD1 (5 bases). The germline gives CDR1 MNHEY, CDR2 SVGAGI. The V end was cut by 2 bases, the J end by 4 bases, with 20 bases between. This CDR3 has 17 residues.

This clonotype was counted many times. The rearrangement links TRBV11-1 to TRBJ1-1; 7 bases are shared with TRBD1. This CDR3 contains 16 residues. V lost 5 bases, J lost 2 bases, and 11 bases stayed unmatched. Germline lookup yields CDR1 SGHAT and CDR2 FQDESV (reference sequence). The CDR3 protein is CASSPGTGEVNTEAFF. The CDR3 nucleotides read TGTGCCAGCAGCCCCGGAACAGGGGAGGTTAACACTGAAGCTTTCTTT.

This clonotype has ten or more counts. The chain carries TRBV9 and TRBJ2-7; D may be TRBD1 or TRBD2 (5 bases each). The germline V gene encodes CDR1 SGDLS and CDR2 YYNGEE. The CDR3 covers 12 residues. The V end was cut by 2 bases, the J end by 5 bases, with 8 bases between. As DNA, the CDR3 is TGTGCCAGCAGCGTCAGGGAGAACGAGCAGTACTTC. Amino acid sequence: CASSVRENEQYF. The full variable domain, rest sourced from reference TRBV9 and TRBJ2-7, is DSGVTQTPKHLITATGQRVTLRCSPRSGDLSVYWYQQSLDQGLQFLIQYYNGEERAKGNILERFSAQQFPDLHSELNLSSLELGDSALYFCASSVRENEQYFGPGTRLTVT.

This chain links TRBV7-2 with TRBJ2-7, with 7 bases aligning to TRBD2. From germline, CDR1 is SGHTA and CDR2 FQGNSA. The CDR3 consists of 13 residues. With V trimmed by 2 bases and J by 7 bases, 5 bases remained unmatched. The CDR3 protein is CASSLLWEGEQYF. DNA for the CDR3: TGTGCCAGCAGCTTACTGTGGGAGGGTGAGCAGTACTTC.

The chain has TRBV6-5 and TRBJ2-5; 7 nucleotides line up with TRBD2. Trimming cost V 0 bases and J 4 bases; bases outside gene matches: 5. CDR3 length equals 15 residues. From germline, CDR1 is MNHEY and CDR2 SVGAGI. The CDR3: CASSYSRVAGETQYF. CDR3 nucleotide sequence: TGTGCCAGCAGTTACTCGAGGGTAGCGGGAGAGACCCAGTACTTC.

To note about this clonotype: This likely comes from a read error, as the CDR3 has no conserved phenylalanine or tryptophan at its end. CDR3 coding DNA: TGTGCCAGCAGCGCCCTTTCCGGGACAGGGAACACTGAAGCTTTCTAT. Amino acid sequence: CASSALSGTGNTEAFY. The V gene is TRBV11-2, the J gene TRBJ1-1; 8 positions agree with TRBD1. Losses at the gene ends were 5 bases for V and 1 base for J; bases not matched to a gene: 9. The CDR3 runs 16 residues. Germline V lookup: CDR1 SGHAT, CDR2 FQNNGV.

The sample holds many counts of this clonotype. V is TRBV12-5 and J is TRBJ1-2; D gene unclear. CDR1 LGHNT and CDR2 FRNRAP come from the germline V gene. This CDR3 is 12 amino acids long. V lost 6 bases to trimming and J lost 6 bases, with 11 bases between them. The CDR3 DNA is TGTGCTAGTGGGATACGGGATGATGGCTACACCTTC. Translation: CASGIRDDGYTF.

This clonotype was counted many times. The chain is built from TRBV2 and TRBJ2-2; D remains unclear. V dropped 7 bases and J dropped 2 bases, with 5 bases sitting between them. Germline CDR1 and CDR2: SNHLY and FYNNEI. The CDR3 sequence is 12 residues long. The CDR3 here is CASIRNTGELFF. For the CDR3, the DNA is TGTGCCAGCATCAGAAACACCGGGGAGCTGTTTTTT. The full variable domain, its missing parts supplied by reference TRBV2 and TRBJ2-2, is EPEVTQTPSHQVTQMGQEVILRCVPISNHLYFYWYRQILGQKVEFLVSFYNNEISEKSEIFDDQFSVERPDGSNFTLKIRSTKLEDSAMYFCASIRNTGELFFGEGSRLTVL.

The chain joins TRBV13 to TRBJ1-1; D call uncertain. The ends were cut back, 0 bases at V and 2 bases at J, with 10 bases in the middle. CDR3 length: 15 residues. Germline CDR1 PRHDT, CDR2 FYEKMQ (reference sequence). The chain's CDR3 is CASSLGVLLNTEAFF. The CDR3 DNA reads as TGTGCCAGCAGCTTAGGCGTGTTGTTAAACACTGAAGCTTTCTTT.

This clonotype was found many times. The chain employs TRBV6-2 or TRBV6-3 and TRBJ2-2; D is uncertain. The germline CDR1 and CDR2 sequences are MNHEY and SVGEGT. The CDR3 loop spans 12 amino acids. The germline V and J ends were trimmed by 2 bases and 6 bases, with 4 bases remaining between them. The CDR3 DNA reads as TGTGCCAGCAGTTACATGCCCGGGGAGCTGTTTTTT. Translation gives CASSYMPGELFF.

This clonotype was seen a handful of times. The V call is TRBV7-9, the J call TRBJ2-7, with a possible D match to TRBD2 (5 bases). This CDR3 has 14 amino acids. CDR1 and CDR2 from the germline V gene are SEHNR and FQNEAQ (reference sequence). V dropped 5 bases and J dropped 2 bases, with 13 bases sitting between them. The CDR3 bases are TGTGCCAGCAGCCCAACTAGGGAAGCCTACGAGCAGTACTTC. The encoded protein is CASSPTREAYEQYF.

The gene calls are TRBV11-2 and TRBJ1-1; D is possibly TRBD1 (5 bases). The CDR3 runs 16 residues. The germline V gene has CDR1 SGHAT and CDR2 FQNNGV. V lost 0 bases, J lost 7 bases, and 18 bases lay in between. The CDR3 loop reads CASSLDRREVTDEAFF. CDR3 bases: TGTGCCAGCAGCTTAGATAGGAGAGAAGTGACAGATGAAGCTTTCTTT. Drawing the rest from reference TRBV11-2 and TRBJ1-1, the complete variable domain is EAGVAQSPRYKIIEKRQSVAFWCNPISGHATLYWYQQILGQGPKLLIQFQNNGVVDDSQLPKDRFSAERLKGVDSTLKIQPAKLEDSAVYLCASSLDRREVTDEAFFGQGTRLTVV.

To note about this clonotype: Sequence at one end of the junction differs from germline and may be a read error. The V call is TRBV19, the J call TRBJ1-4; D gene ambiguous. This CDR3 spans 18 amino acids. Germline loops: CDR1 LNHDA, CDR2 SQIVND (reference sequence). CDR3 nucleotide sequence: TGTGCCAGTAGTGTAGATAGCCGATTACTCCGTCCTAATGAAAAACTGTTTTTT. It encodes CASSVDSRLLRPNEKLFF.

This clonotype was recorded at least ten times. The V call is TRBV3-1, the J call TRBJ1-3; D is perhaps TRBD1 (5 bases). The germline V gene encodes CDR1 LGHDT and CDR2 YNNKEL (reference sequence). There are 17 residues in the CDR3. Trimming cost V 2 bases and J 0 bases, with 14 bases left between them. CDR3 loop: CASSQLPGRTSGNTIYF. The CDR3 DNA sequence: TGTGCCAGCAGCCAACTACCGGGACGCACCTCTGGAAACACCATATATTTT.

Remarks on this clonotype: Since no conserved phenylalanine or tryptophan closes the CDR3, a read error is the likely cause. The rearrangement uses TRBV5-1 and TRBJ1-1; no definite D call. Germline V gives CDR1 SGHRS, CDR2 YFSETQ. The V gene lost 3 bases and the J gene lost 4 bases, with 16 bases spanning the gap. The CDR3 spans 15 residues. The CDR3 sequence: CASSSDGLESTEAFS. CDR3 coding DNA: TGCGCCAGCAGCTCGGACGGGCTGGAGAGCACTGAAGCTTTCTCT.

This clonotype was detected many times. The CDR3 loop is CASTNTLRQSLNTGELFF. For the CDR3, the DNA is TGTGCCAGTACCAACACTTTACGACAGTCCCTGAACACCGGGGAGCTGTTTTTT. V usage is TRBV19 and J usage is TRBJ2-2, with TRBD1 as a possible D gene (5 bases). The CDR3 has 18 residues. Trimming left V 7 bases short and J 1 base short, with 22 bases between. Germline V gene data show CDR1 as LNHDA and CDR2 as SQIVND (reference sequence).

This clonotype appeared a few times. The chain employs TRBV19 and TRBJ2-7; no clear D gene. The CDR3 extends over 10 amino acids. Germline loops: CDR1 LNHDA, CDR2 SQIVND (reference sequence). DNA of the CDR3: TGTGGGCTCCTATTGTACGAGCAGTACTTC. As protein: CGLLLYEQYF.

The chain links TRBV20-1 to TRBJ1-6; 8 bases match TRBD1. With 5 bases clipped from V and 7 bases from J, the junction kept 7 bases outside the gene matches. CDR3 length: 14 amino acids. The V gene's germline CDR1 is DFQATT and CDR2 SNEGSKA (reference sequence). The CDR3 coding sequence is TGCAGTGCTTGGACAGGGAAAGGGAATTCACCCCTCCACTTT. Its protein is CSAWTGKGNSPLHF.

This clonotype was seen at least ten times. This sequence may be a read error, since a much larger clone differs from it by one base. The chain couples TRBV6-1 to TRBJ1-2; weak D call: TRBD1 (5 bases). The V end lost 3 bases, the J end lost 6 bases, and 5 bases lay between the germline ends. Looked up from germline, CDR1 is MNHNS and CDR2 is SASEGT. The CDR3 totals 11 residues. CDR3 nucleotide sequence: TGTGCCAGCAGTGAGGGGGATGGCTACACCTTC. Translation: CASSEGDGYTF.